Following are 24 T cell receptor beta chains from one sample sequenced in a study of blood T cell repertoires in COVID-19. Using immunoSEQ multiplex PCR, the repertoire was profiled, and TCRdb retains in-frame clones only, with some absent. Among around 250,000 clones, more than 75% were seen once, and the ten largest hold 1.6%. Specimen: PBMCs or T cells enriched from blood (not recorded which). The receptors stem from a woman in her forties or fifties who had recovered from COVID-19.

The J gene is TRBJ1-6, the V gene TRBV3-1 (or the pseudogene TRBV3-2); no reliable D call. V lost 1 base and J lost 0, with 7 bases in between. Germline CDR1 is LGHDT and CDR2 is YNNKEL (reference sequence). The length of the CDR3 is 16 residues. CDR3 amino acids: CASSQGVSSYNSPLHF. The CDR3 DNA sequence: TGTGCCAGCAGCCAAGGAGTTAGCTCCTATAATTCACCCCTCCACTTT.

The V and J genes are TRBV3-1 (or the pseudogene TRBV3-2) and TRBJ2-7, with 7 bases fitting TRBD1. The CDR3 length is 15 residues. Germline trimming cut 8 bases from V and 4 bases from J; bases unmatched to any gene: 14. CDR1 is LGHDT and CDR2 is YNNKEL in the germline V gene (reference sequence). DNA of the CDR3: TGTGCCAGCGGAGAGAGGGGGCGCGATTCTTACGAGCAGTACTTC. This sequence encodes CASGERGRDSYEQYF.

CDR3 region: CASSGQPTNEQYF. DNA of the CDR3: TGTGCCAGCAGTGGACAGCCCACCAACGAGCAGTACTTC. This rearrangement joins TRBV28 to TRBJ2-7; D may be TRBD1 (6 bases). The CDR3 sequence is 13 residues long. Germline V gene lookup returns CDR1 MDHEN and CDR2 SYDVKM. V was cut by 5 bases and J by 5 bases, with 13 bases left in between. The entire variable domain, with the rest obtained from reference TRBV28 and TRBJ2-7, is as follows: DVKVTQSSRYLVKRTGEKVFLECVQDMDHENMFWYRQDPGLGLRLIYFSYDVKMKEKGDIPEGYSVSREKKERFSLILESASTNQTSMYLCASSGQPTNEQYFGPGTRLTVT.

The chain's CDR3 is CASKPLAPVYEQYF. CDR3 nucleotides: TGTGCCAGCAAACCGTTAGCGCCGGTCTACGAGCAGTACTTC. This sequence joins TRBV6-5 and TRBJ2-7, with D possibly TRBD2 on 5 matching bases. This CDR3 comprises 14 residues. Germline V gene sequence: CDR1 MNHEY, CDR2 SVGAGI. The germline V and J ends were trimmed by 7 bases and 3 bases, with 16 bases remaining between them.

CDR3 amino acids: CALQDRIFYGYTF. The CDR3 region has the DNA TGTGCCTTACAGGACCGGATCTTCTATGGCTACACCTTC. The chain recombines TRBV30 with TRBJ1-2; D may be TRBD1 (5 bases). The germline CDR1 and CDR2 sequences are GTSNPN and SVGIG (reference sequence). There are 13 residues in the CDR3. V was pared by 7 bases and J by 4 bases, with 16 bases between.

The chain joins TRBV5-1 to TRBJ2-5; 10 positions match TRBD2. The CDR3 loop spans 16 amino acids. V gave up 4 bases and J gave up 4 bases; unmatched junction bases: 10. Germline V gene data show CDR1 as SGHRS and CDR2 as YFSETQ. CDR3 loop: CASSLGASGSRETQYF. The CDR3 region has the DNA TGCGCCAGCAGCCTAGGGGCTAGCGGGAGTCGAGAGACCCAGTACTTC.

The V call is TRBV5-6, the J call TRBJ2-1; 12 bases map to TRBD2. Germline V gene data show CDR1 as SGHDT and CDR2 as YYEEEE. V was clipped by 0 bases and J by 6 bases; unmatched bases: 7. The CDR3 consists of 17 residues. CDR3 amino acids: CASSLVTSGSVGNEQFF. CDR3 bases: TGTGCCAGCAGCTTGGTGACTAGCGGGAGTGTGGGCAATGAGCAGTTCTTC.

V usage is TRBV6-5 and J usage is TRBJ1-1, with D tentatively TRBD1 (5 bases). Between the trimmed V and J ends, which lost 6 bases and 8 bases, there was a span of 13 bases. CDR3 length equals 12 residues. Germline assignment: CDR1 MNHEY and CDR2 SVGAGI. The CDR3 sequence is CASRAGIAEAFF. The CDR3 DNA follows: TGTGCCAGCAGAGCAGGGATCGCCGAAGCTTTCTTT.

The chain links TRBV5-6 to TRBJ1-1, with D tentatively TRBD1 (5 bases). Trimming cost V 7 bases and J 0 bases, with 19 bases left between them. Germline lookup yields CDR1 SGHDT and CDR2 YYEEEE. This CDR3 is built from 16 residues. The CDR3 bases are TGTGCCAGCGGGCCGAGGGGACTCAACATGAACACTGAAGCTTTCTTT. Its protein is CASGPRGLNMNTEAFF. Based on the CDR3 plus reference TRBV5-6 and TRBJ1-1, the full variable domain is DAGVTQSPTHLIKTRGQQVTLRCSPKSGHDTVSWYQQALGQGPQFIFQYYEEEERQRGNFPDRFSGHQFPNYSSELNVNALLLGDSALYLCASGPRGLNMNTEAFFGQGTRLTVV.

The rearrangement joins TRBV18 to TRBJ1-1, with 8 bases identical to TRBD1. Germline V gene lookup returns CDR1 KGHSH and CDR2 LQKENI. Losses at the gene ends were 3 bases for V and 0 bases for J; bases not matched to a gene: 6. The CDR3 loop spans 16 amino acids. The CDR3 DNA reads TGTGCCAGCTCACCGACAGGGGCGGGGATGAACACTGAAGCTTTCTTT. Amino acid sequence: CASSPTGAGMNTEAFF.

The chain uses TRBV27 and TRBJ1-4; 8 bases fit TRBD1. V lost 6 bases and J lost 2; bases outside the gene matches: 8. Germline assignment: CDR1 MNHEY and CDR2 SMNVEV (reference sequence). The CDR3 is 16 amino acids. CDR3 protein: CASRDRVVGTNEKLFF. Written as DNA, the CDR3 is TGTGCCAGCAGGGACAGGGTCGTTGGGACTAATGAAAAACTGTTTTTT.

The V call is TRBV11-2, the J call TRBJ2-7; 7 bases fit TRBD1. This CDR3 has 15 residues. The germline V gene has CDR1 SGHAT and CDR2 FQNNGV. V was clipped by 9 bases and J by 0 bases; unmatched bases: 11. CDR3 region: CASHTLGQFSYEQYF. CDR3 nucleotide sequence: TGTGCCAGTCATACCCTGGGACAGTTCTCCTACGAGCAGTACTTC.

This clone has only a few counts. The V gene is TRBV2, the J gene TRBJ2-7, with TRBD2 matching 16 bases. CDR1 SNHLY and CDR2 FYNNEI come from the germline V gene. With V trimmed by 8 bases and J by 2 bases, 3 bases remained unmatched. CDR3 length: 15 residues. The DNA of the CDR3 is TGTGCCAGCTCAGGGACTAGCGGGAGGGCCTACGAGCAGTACTTC. Encoded protein: CASSGTSGRAYEQYF.

The rearrangement joins TRBV19 to TRBJ2-1, with 10 bases that match TRBD1. The germline CDR1 and CDR2 sequences are LNHDA and SQIVND (reference sequence). V lost 1 base to trimming and J lost 7 bases; unmatched junction nucleotides: 7. The CDR3 contains 16 residues. Written as DNA, the CDR3 is TGTGCCAGTAGTATAGGTCTGACAGGGGGCGTGAATGAGCAGTTCTTC. Translation: CASSIGLTGGVNEQFF.

The chain has TRBV10-1 and TRBJ2-1; TRBD2 agrees at 13 bases. Germline-derived CDR1 and CDR2 are WNHNN and SYGVQD (reference sequence). The CDR3 totals 15 residues. V lost 6 bases, J lost 6 bases, and 5 bases stayed unmatched. CDR3 region: CASRDTSGRANEQFF. Here the CDR3 DNA reads TGCGCCAGCAGGGACACTAGCGGGAGGGCCAATGAGCAGTTCTTC.

The chain recombines TRBV5-1 with TRBJ2-7; 9 bases are a match to TRBD1. J gave up 6 bases and V 4 bases, and 8 bases lay outside the gene matches. Per the germline V gene, CDR1 is SGHRS and CDR2 is YFSETQ. This CDR3 spans 14 amino acids. The CDR3 is CASSPGQGQGEQYF. Here the CDR3 DNA reads TGCGCCAGCAGCCCCGGACAGGGACAGGGCGAGCAGTACTTC.

The chain combines TRBV19 with TRBJ2-2, with 9 bases fitting TRBD2. Germline V gene data show CDR1 as LNHDA and CDR2 as SQIVND (reference sequence). V shed 6 bases, J shed 5 bases, and the junction held 13 bases outside the gene matches. The CDR3 has 17 residues. The CDR3 DNA reads as TGTGCCAGTAGGGCTGAGCGGGAGGCCTGGAGGACCGGGGAGCTGTTTTTT. Protein: CASRAEREAWRTGELFF.

The chain combines TRBV10-2 with TRBJ2-3; D is uncertain. V was cut by 7 bases and J by 2 bases, with 10 bases left in between. CDR1 is WSHSY and CDR2 is SAAADI in the germline V gene. This CDR3 is built from 13 residues. CDR3 nucleotide sequence: TGCGCCAGCACTTCGGTCCCCACAGATACGCAGTATTTT. As protein: CASTSVPTDTQYF.

The rearrangement links TRBV5-1 to TRBJ2-1; 7 positions agree with TRBD1. V dropped 4 bases and J dropped 5; count of bases not matched to a gene: 3. The germline V gene encodes CDR1 SGHRS and CDR2 YFSETQ. The CDR3 totals 13 residues. In DNA, the CDR3 is TGCGCCAGCAGCAGGGACAGTAACAATGAGCAGTTCTTC. Its translation is CASSRDSNNEQFF. Variable domain in full (rest from reference TRBV5-1 and TRBJ2-1): KAGVTQTPRYLIKTRGQQVTLSCSPISGHRSVSWYQQTPGQGLQFLFEYFSETQRNKGNFPGRFSGRQFSNSRSEMNVSTLELGDSALYLCASSRDSNNEQFFGPGTRLTVL.

The gene calls are TRBV12-5 and TRBJ2-2, with 7 bases identical to TRBD2. CDR3 size: 17 residues. The V segment lost 5 bases and the J segment 2 bases; nucleotides outside the gene matches: 11. The germline CDR1 and CDR2 sequences are LGHNT and FRNRAP. CDR3 residues: CASGPGRRELNTGELFF. CDR3 bases: TGTGCTAGTGGTCCGGGGCGGCGGGAGCTTAACACCGGGGAGCTGTTTTTT.

On this clone: An end of the junction does not agree with germline; a read error may underlie this. The chain recombines TRBV18 with TRBJ2-2, with 10 positions matching TRBD1. The CDR3 totals 17 residues. Germline V lookup: CDR1 KGHSH, CDR2 LQKENI. This CDR3 reads CASSPMSRQGAHRGAVF. The CDR3 bases are TGTGCCAGCTCACCAATGTCCCGACAGGGGGCGCATCGGGGAGCTGTTTTT.

The chain couples TRBV6-4 to TRBJ2-1, with D perhaps TRBD2 (5 bases). The V end was cut by 0 bases, the J end by 15 bases, with 21 bases between. Germline V gene lookup returns CDR1 MRHNA and CDR2 SNTAGT. The CDR3 consists of 15 residues. CDR3 in amino acids: CASSDSGVGVRSLFF. The DNA of the CDR3 is TGTGCCAGCAGTGACTCAGGAGTCGGGGTCCGTTCACTGTTCTTC.

The chain has TRBV10-3 and TRBJ2-7; a possible D gene is TRBD1 (5 bases). CDR1 is ENHRY, CDR2 SYGVKD, per germline. The ends were cut back, 0 bases at V and 3 bases at J, with 9 bases in the middle. The CDR3 covers 14 residues. CDR3 residues: CAISESVGHYEQYF. DNA of the CDR3: TGTGCCATCAGTGAGTCGGTCGGACACTACGAGCAGTACTTC.

J is TRBJ2-5 and V is TRBV29-1, with 9 bases aligning to TRBD2. CDR1 and CDR2 from the germline V gene are SQVTM and ANQGSEA. The ends lost 4 bases at V and 1 base at J; junction bases unmatched: 7. The CDR3 is made up of 15 amino acids. CDR3 amino acids: CSVGLAGPLQETQYF. For the CDR3, the DNA is TGCAGCGTTGGGCTAGCGGGACCTCTCCAAGAGACCCAGTACTTC.